This T cell receptor beta chain was sequenced during a study of blood T cell repertoires in COVID-19. Study-wide background: Samples representing acute and convalescent COVID-19 were sourced from the United States, Italy and Spain. T cells, B-cell-depleted T cells, or PBMCs supplied cDNA or gDNA.

This CDR3 spans 11 amino acids. Trimming cost V 2 bases and J 12 bases; bases outside gene matches: 4. The germline V gene encodes CDR1 SGHRS and CDR2 YFSETQ. In terms of age and location, participants ranged from roughly 18 to 89 years and lived in around 22 US areas. How the authors handled the data: Researchers report that nucleated cell counts were estimated from reference gene primer amplification. The repertoire was sequenced with immunoSEQ multiplex PCR; TCRdb's copy has only in-frame clones and lacks some. V, J and clone size were drawn from that table, and D and trimming were deduced from the DNA. The sample has roughly 220,000 clones; 65% to 85% are singletons.

The V and J genes are TRBV5-1 and TRBJ2-7, with 8 bases fitting TRBD1. This TCR came from a woman between 40 and 55 years old who had recovered from COVID-19. Input material: PBMCs or T cells enriched from blood (not recorded which). Written as DNA, the CDR3 is TGCGCCAGCAGCTTAAAGGACAGGGTGTACTTC. Amino acid sequence: CASSLKDRVYF.